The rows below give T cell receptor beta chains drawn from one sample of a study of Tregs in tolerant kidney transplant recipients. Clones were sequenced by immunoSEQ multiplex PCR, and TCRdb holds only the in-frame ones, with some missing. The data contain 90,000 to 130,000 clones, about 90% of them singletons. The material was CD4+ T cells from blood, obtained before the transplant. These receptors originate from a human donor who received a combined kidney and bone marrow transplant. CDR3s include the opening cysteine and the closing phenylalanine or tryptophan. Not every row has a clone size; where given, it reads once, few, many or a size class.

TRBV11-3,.,CASSVGQGARETQYF
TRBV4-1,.,CASSQSGGQLPEKLFF
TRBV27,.,CASSLGRRRGLAGGRGSDTQYF
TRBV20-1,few,CSASQEGGYTF
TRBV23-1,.,CASSHKQGWEQYF
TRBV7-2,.,CASSLGGALFF
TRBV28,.,CASSLNRGGEHF
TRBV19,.,CASSVGLVTEAFF
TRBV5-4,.,CASSGRTGGASTDTQYF
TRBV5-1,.,CASSLRQGNYGYTF
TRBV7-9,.,CASSLDGGATEAFF
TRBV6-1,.,CASSELAGGPETQYF
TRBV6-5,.,CASSYSLAGVDTQYF
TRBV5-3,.,CARSGDRGLGVIAEAFF
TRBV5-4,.,CASSLPYSGSGGLRDTQYF
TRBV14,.,CASRQSGSANIQYF
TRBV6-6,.,CASGNDRGNEQFF
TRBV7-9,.,CASSLATTSNEKLFF
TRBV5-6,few,CASSLRRLKGGDNYEQYF
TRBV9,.,CASSVARQGFYNEQFF
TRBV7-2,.,CASTLGGSGNTIYF
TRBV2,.,CASRRLAGGLKSSYNEQFF
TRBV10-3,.,CASGVSYEQYF
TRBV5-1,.,CASAGLAGPDTQYF
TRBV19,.,CASSMGTGYGNEQFF
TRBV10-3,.,CAISEPTGVRYGYTF
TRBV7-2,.,CASSPGWGLRTDTQYF
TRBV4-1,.,CASSQVSGGGTDTQYF
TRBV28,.,CASSFLSDTQYF
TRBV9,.,CASSVGQGAYGYTF
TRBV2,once,CASSGGQTGNQPQHF
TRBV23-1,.,CASSHSSVGTSGAKNIQYF
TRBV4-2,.,CASSPSEGQVNQPQHF
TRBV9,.,CASSVGPDTYEQYF
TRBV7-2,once,CASSLNRGAGLGGELFF
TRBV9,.,CASSVGQGREETQYF
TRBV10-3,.,CAISANRGKAAFF
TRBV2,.,CASSASPGTVNEQFF
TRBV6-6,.,CASSYGQGDQKLFF
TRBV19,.,CASSIATSGTYTGELFF
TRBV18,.,CASSPLGQAGGGNTIYF
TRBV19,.,CASSGQRYSNQPQHF
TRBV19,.,CASSPKTGDYEQYF
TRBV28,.,CASSPYLMPGAGVRLGDEAFF
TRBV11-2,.,CASSYWTEAFF
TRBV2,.,CASRGEDYQPQHF
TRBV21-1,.,CASSKFRQDGEQYF